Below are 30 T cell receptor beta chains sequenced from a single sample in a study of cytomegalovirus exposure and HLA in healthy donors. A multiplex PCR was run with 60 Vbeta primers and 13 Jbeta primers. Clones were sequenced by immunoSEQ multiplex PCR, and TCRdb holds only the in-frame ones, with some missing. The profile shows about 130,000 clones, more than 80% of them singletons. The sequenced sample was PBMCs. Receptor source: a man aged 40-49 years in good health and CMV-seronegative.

CDR3 sequence reads: CASSYSGFEQFF. The CDR3 DNA follows: TGTGCCAGCAGCTATAGCGGCTTTGAGCAGTTCTTC. This chain connects TRBV5-6 to TRBJ2-1; tentatively, D is TRBD2 (6 bases). The CDR3 runs to 12 residues. The V gene lost 3 bases and the J gene lost 9 bases, with 10 bases spanning the gap. Germline CDR1 SGHDT, CDR2 YYEEEE.

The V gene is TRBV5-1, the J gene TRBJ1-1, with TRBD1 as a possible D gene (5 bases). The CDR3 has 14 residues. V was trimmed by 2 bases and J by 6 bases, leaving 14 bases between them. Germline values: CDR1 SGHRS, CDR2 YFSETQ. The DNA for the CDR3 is TGCGCCAGCAGCTTACCAGGGTTAGTCGCTGAAGCTTTCTTT. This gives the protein CASSLPGLVAEAFF.

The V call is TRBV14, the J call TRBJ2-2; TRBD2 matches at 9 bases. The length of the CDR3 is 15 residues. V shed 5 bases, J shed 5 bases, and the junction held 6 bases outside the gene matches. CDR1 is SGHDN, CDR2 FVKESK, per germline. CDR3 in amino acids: CASSNSGSGTGELFF. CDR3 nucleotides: TGTGCCAGCAGCAATAGCGGGAGCGGTACCGGGGAGCTGTTTTTT.

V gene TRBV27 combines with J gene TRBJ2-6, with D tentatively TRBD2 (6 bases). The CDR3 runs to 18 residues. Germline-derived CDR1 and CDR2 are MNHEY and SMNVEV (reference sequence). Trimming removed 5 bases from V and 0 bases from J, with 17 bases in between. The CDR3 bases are TGTGCCAGCAGTCGGGCGGGACGGGAACACTCTGGGGCCAACGTCCTGACTTTC. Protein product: CASSRAGREHSGANVLTF.

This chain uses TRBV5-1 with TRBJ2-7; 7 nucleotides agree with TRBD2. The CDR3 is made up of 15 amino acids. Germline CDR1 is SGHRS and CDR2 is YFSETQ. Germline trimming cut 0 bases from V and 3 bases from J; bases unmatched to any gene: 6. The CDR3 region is CASSLGLAANYEQYF. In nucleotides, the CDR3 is TGCGCCAGCAGCTTGGGGCTAGCGGCTAACTACGAGCAGTACTTC.

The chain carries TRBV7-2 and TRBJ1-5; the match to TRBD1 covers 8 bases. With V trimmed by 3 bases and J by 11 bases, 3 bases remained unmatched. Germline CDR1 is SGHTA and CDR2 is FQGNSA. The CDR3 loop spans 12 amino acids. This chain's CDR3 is CASSFSGQAQHF. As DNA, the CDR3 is TGTGCCAGCAGCTTTTCGGGACAGGCCCAGCATTTT.

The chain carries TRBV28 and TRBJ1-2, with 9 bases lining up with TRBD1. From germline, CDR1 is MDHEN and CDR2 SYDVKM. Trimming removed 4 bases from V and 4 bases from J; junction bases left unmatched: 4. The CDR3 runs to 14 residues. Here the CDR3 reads CASSSTGGVYGYTF. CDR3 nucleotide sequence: TGTGCCAGCAGTTCTACAGGGGGCGTCTATGGCTACACCTTC.

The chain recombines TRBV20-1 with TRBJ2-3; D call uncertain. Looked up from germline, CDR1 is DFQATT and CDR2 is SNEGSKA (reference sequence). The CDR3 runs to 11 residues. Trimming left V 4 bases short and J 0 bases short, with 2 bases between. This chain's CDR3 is CSAISTDTQYF. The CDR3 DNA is TGCAGTGCTATAAGCACAGATACGCAGTATTTT.

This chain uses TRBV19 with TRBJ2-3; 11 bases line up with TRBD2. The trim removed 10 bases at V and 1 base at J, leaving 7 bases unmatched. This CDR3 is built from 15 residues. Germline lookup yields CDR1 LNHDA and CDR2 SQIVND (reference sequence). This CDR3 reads CATSLAGGGTDTQYF. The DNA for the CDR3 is TGTGCCACCTCATTAGCGGGAGGGGGCACAGATACGCAGTATTTT. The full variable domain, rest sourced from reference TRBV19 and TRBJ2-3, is DGGITQSPKYLFRKEGQNVTLSCEQNLNHDAMYWYRQDPGQGLRLIYYSQIVNDFQKGDIAEGYSVSREKKESFPLTVTSAQKNPTAFYLCATSLAGGGTDTQYFGPGTRLTVL.

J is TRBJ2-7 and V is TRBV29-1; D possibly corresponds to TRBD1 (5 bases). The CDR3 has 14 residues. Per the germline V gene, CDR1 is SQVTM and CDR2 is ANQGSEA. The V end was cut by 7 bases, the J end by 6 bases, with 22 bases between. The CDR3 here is CSAAAGQSNGEQYF. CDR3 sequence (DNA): TGCAGCGCGGCGGCAGGGCAGTCTAACGGCGAGCAGTACTTC.

CDR3 amino acids: CASSLSSSGANVLTF. The DNA for the CDR3 is TGTGCCAGCAGTTTATCGTCCTCGGGGGCCAACGTCCTGACTTTC. The chain links TRBV27 to TRBJ2-6; D is ambiguous. Per the germline V gene, CDR1 is MNHEY and CDR2 is SMNVEV (reference sequence). Trimming shortened V by 0 bases and J by 4 bases, and 7 bases separated the two germline ends. This CDR3 comprises 15 residues.

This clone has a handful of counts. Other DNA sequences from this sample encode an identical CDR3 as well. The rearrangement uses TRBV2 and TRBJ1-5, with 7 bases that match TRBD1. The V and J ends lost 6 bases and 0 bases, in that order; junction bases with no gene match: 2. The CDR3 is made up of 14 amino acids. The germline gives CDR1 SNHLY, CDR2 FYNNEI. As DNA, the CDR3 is TGTGCCAGCAGGGGACAGCCTAGCAATCAGCCCCAGCATTTT. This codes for CASRGQPSNQPQHF.

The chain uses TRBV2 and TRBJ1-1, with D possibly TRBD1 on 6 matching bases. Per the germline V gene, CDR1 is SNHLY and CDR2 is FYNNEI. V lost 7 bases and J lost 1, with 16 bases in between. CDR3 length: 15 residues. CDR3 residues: CASNLQGATNTEAFF. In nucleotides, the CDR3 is TGTGCCAGCAACCTACAGGGAGCTACGAACACTGAAGCTTTCTTT.

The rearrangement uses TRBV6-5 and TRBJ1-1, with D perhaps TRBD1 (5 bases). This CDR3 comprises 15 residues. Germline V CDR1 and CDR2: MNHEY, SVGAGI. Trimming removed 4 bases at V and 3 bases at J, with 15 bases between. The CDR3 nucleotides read TGTGCCAGCAGTTCCGGGGCGGGATGGGACACTGAAGCTTTCTTT. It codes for CASSSGAGWDTEAFF.

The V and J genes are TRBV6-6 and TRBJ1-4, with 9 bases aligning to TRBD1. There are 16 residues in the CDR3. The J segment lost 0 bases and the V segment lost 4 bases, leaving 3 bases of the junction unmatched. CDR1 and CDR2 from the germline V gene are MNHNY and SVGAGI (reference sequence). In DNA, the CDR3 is TGTGCCAGCAGTTCCCGACAGGGGGCAACTAATGAAAAACTGTTTTTT. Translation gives CASSSRQGATNEKLFF.

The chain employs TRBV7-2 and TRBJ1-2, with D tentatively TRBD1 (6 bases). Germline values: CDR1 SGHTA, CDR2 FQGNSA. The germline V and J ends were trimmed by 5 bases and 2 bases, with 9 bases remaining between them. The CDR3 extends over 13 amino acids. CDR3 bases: TGTGCCAGCAGCGCTGGACAGAACTATGGCTACACCTTC. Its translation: CASSAGQNYGYTF.

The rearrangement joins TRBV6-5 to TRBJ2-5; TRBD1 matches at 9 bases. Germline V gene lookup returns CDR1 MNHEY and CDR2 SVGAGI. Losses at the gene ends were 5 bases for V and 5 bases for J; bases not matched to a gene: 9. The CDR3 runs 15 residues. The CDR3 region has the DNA TGTGCCAGCAGTCCCACAGGGACAGGGATGGAGACCCAGTACTTC. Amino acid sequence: CASSPTGTGMETQYF.

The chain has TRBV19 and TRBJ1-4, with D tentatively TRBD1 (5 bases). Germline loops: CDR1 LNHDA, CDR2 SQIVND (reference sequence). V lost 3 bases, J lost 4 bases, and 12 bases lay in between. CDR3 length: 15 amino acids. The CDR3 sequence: CASSMWGTGNEKLFF. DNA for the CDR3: TGTGCCAGTAGTATGTGGGGGACTGGTAATGAAAAACTGTTTTTT.

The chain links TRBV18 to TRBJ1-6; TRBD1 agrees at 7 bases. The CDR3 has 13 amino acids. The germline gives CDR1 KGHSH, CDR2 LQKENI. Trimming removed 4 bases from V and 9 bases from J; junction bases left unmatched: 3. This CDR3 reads CASSQGAASPLHF. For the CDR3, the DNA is TGTGCCAGCTCACAGGGGGCTGCTTCACCCCTCCACTTT.

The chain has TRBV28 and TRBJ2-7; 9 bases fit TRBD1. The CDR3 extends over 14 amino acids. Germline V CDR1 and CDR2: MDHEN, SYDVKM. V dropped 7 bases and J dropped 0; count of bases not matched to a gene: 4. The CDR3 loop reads CASIGTGSSYEQYF. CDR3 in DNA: TGTGCCAGCATCGGGACAGGGAGCTCCTACGAGCAGTACTTC.

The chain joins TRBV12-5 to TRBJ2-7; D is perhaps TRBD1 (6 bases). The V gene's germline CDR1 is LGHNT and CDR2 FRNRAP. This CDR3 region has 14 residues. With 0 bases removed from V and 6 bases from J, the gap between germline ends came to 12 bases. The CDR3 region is CASGLVQGGGEQYF. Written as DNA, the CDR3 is TGTGCTAGTGGTTTGGTACAAGGGGGTGGCGAGCAGTACTTC. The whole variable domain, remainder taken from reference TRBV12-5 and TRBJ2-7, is DARVTQTPRHKVTEMGQEVTMRCQPILGHNTVFWYRQTMMQGLELLAYFRNRAPLDDSGMPKDRFSAEMPDATLATLKIQPSEPRDSAVYFCASGLVQGGGEQYFGPGTRLTVT.

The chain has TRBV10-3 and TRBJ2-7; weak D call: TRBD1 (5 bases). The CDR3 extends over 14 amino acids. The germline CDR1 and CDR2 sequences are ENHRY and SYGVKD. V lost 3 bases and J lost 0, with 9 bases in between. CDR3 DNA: TGTGCCATCAGTGATTCAGGGCCCTCCTACGAGCAGTACTTC. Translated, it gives CAISDSGPSYEQYF.

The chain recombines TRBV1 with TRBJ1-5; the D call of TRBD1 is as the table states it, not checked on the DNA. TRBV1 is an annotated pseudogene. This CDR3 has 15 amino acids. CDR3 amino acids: CTSSLRQGSSQPQHF. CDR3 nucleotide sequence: TGCACCAGCAGCCTCCGACAGGGCAGTAGTCAGCCCCAGCATTTT.

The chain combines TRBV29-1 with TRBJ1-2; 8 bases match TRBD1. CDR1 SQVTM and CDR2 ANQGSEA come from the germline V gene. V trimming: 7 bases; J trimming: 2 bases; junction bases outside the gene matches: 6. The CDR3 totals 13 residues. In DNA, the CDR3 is TGCAGCGCAGGACAGGGAAGAAACTATGGCTACACCTTC. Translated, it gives CSAGQGRNYGYTF.

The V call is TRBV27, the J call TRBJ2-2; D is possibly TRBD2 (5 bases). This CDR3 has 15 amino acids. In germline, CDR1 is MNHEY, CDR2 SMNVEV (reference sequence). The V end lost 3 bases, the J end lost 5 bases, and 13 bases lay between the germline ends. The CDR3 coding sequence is TGTGCCAGCAGTTTCTTTGCGGGTGGGACCGGGGAGCTGTTTTTT. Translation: CASSFFAGGTGELFF.

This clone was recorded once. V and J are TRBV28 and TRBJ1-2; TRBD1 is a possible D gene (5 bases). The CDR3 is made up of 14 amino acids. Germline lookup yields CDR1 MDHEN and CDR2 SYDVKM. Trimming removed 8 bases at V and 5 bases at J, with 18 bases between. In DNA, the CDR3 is TGTGCCAGCGGGGGGGGAGGGGTCATTTATGGCTACACCTTC. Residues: CASGGGGVIYGYTF.

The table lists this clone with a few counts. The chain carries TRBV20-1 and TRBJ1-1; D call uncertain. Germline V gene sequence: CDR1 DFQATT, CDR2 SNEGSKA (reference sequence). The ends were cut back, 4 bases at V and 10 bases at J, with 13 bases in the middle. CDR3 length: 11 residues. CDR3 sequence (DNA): TGCAGTGCTAAGGTTGGGTCGGGAGCTTTCTTT. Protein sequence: CSAKVGSGAFF.

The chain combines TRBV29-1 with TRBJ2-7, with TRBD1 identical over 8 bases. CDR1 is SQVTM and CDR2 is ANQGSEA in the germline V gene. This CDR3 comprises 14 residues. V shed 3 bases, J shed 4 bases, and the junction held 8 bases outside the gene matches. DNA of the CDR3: TGCAGCGTTGAGAAGGACAGGGACCTATACGAGCAGTACTTC. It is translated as CSVEKDRDLYEQYF.

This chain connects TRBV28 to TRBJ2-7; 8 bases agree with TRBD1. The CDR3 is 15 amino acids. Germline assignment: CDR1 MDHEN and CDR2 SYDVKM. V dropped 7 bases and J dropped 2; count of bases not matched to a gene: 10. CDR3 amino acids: CASILSGGPTYEQYF. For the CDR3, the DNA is TGTGCCAGCATCTTATCAGGGGGCCCGACCTACGAGCAGTACTTC.

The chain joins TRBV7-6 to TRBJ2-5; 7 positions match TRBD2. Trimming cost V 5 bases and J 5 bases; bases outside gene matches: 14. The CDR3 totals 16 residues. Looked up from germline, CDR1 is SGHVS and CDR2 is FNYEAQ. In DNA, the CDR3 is TGTGCCAGCAGCCTCTTGGGGGGAGGGCTCCGGGAGACCCAGTACTTC. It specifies CASSLLGGGLRETQYF.